The TCR beta chain described here comes from a study of OX40 agonist ivuxolimab in advanced cancers. Study information: An agonistic human IgG2 monoclonal antibody against OX40 (CD134) was given.

Repertoires were generated with immunoSEQ multiplex PCR, while TCRdb's copy carries only in-frame clones and drops some. This sample has 30,000 to 35,000 clones, with 80% to 90% found just once. As regards this clone: Its target is not known.

Trimming took 4 bases from V and 5 from J; bases not matched to a gene: 4. The CDR3 extends over 15 amino acids. CDR1 is LNHDA and CDR2 is SQIVND in the germline V gene (reference sequence). Study results and limitations: The antigens recognized by the expanded peripheral T cells, that is their antigen specificity, were not determined.

This rearrangement joins TRBV19 to TRBJ2-2, with TRBD2 matching 10 bases. This specimen was CD4+ or CD8+ T cells sorted from blood, taken in a trial of the OX40 agonist ivuxolimab. The receptor was derived from an adult with an advanced solid tumor such as melanoma, head and neck, liver or kidney cancer. CDR3 protein: CASSTSGSGTGELFF. For the CDR3, the DNA is TGTGCCAGTAGTACTAGCGGGAGTGGGACCGGGGAGCTGTTTTTT. The variable domain in full, completed from reference TRBV19 and TRBJ2-2, reads DGGITQSPKYLFRKEGQNVTLSCEQNLNHDAMYWYRQDPGQGLRLIYYSQIVNDFQKGDIAEGYSVSREKKESFPLTVTSAQKNPTAFYLCASSTSGSGTGELFFGEGSRLTVL.